The TCR beta chain described here comes from a study of cytomegalovirus exposure and HLA in healthy donors. Study-wide findings and caveats: Prior analysis indicated that the majority of TCR beta V segments exhibited productivity approximately 87% or approximately 30% of the time. An apparent linkage of common viral pathogens to several of the most significant clusters emerged in a later analysis.

CDR1 and CDR2 (germline): SGHVS, FQNEAQ. This CDR3 has 15 amino acids. V lost 5 bases to trimming and J lost 7 bases; unmatched junction nucleotides: 8. Points on this clone: The antigen remains undetermined.

The PCR had 60 Vbeta and 13 Jbeta primers. Repertoires were generated with immunoSEQ multiplex PCR, while TCRdb's copy carries only in-frame clones and drops some. The sample contains 120,000 or so clones, around 82% of which appear only once. Material: PBMCs. This chain uses TRBV7-8 with TRBJ1-4; 9 positions agree with TRBD1. This TCR came from a male donor in good health and CMV-seropositive. CDR3 in amino acids: CASSGGTGSGEKLFF. Here the CDR3 DNA reads TGTGCCAGCAGCGGGGGGACAGGGTCGGGTGAAAAACTGTTTTTT.